Listed below are T cell receptor beta chains from one sample, sequenced in a study of beta chain features in type 1 diabetes. Profiling relied on immunoSEQ multiplex PCR, and the TCRdb table lists in-frame clones only, not all of them. The sample has some 270,000 clones, roughly 8% seen once. Sequenced material: central memory CD4+ T cells from blood. The origin of the receptors is a woman between 18 and 29 years old in good health. Each CDR3 is given with its conserved first and last residue. The order of the fields is V gene, J gene, clone size, D gene, CDR3 protein, CDR3 DNA. A D gene is named only where the DNA matches it firmly. The size field is filled for only some rows; it gives once, few, many or a size class.

TRBV6-1,TRBJ1-1,NA,NA,CASSEQPNTEAFF,TGTGCCAGCAGTGAACAGCCGAACACTGAAGCTTTCTTT
TRBV6-5,TRBJ1-1,NA,NA,CASIHLGGVTEAFF,TGTGCCAGCATCCACCTGGGTGGGGTCACTGAAGCTTTCTTT
TRBV29-1,TRBJ1-1,NA,TRBD1,CSVGQGSGDTEAFF,TGCAGCGTGGGACAGGGCAGCGGGGACACTGAAGCTTTCTTT
TRBV19,TRBJ1-2,many,NA,CASRQPREDYGYTF,TGTGCCAGTAGACAACCAAGGGAAGACTATGGCTACACCTTC
TRBV19,TRBJ1-2,few,NA,CASQASKNYGYTF,TGTGCCAGCCAGGCCAGTAAAAACTATGGCTACACCTTC
TRBV6-5,TRBJ1-5,few,TRBD1,CASWDRGGSNQPQHF,TGTGCCAGCTGGGACAGGGGCGGGAGCAATCAGCCCCAGCATTTT
TRBV10-3,TRBJ2-5,NA,NA,CAISPGGDPSETQYF,TGTGCCATCAGCCCCGGTGGGGATCCCTCAGAGACCCAGTACTTC
TRBV5-6,TRBJ2-2,NA,NA,CASSGYGMRNTGELFF,TGTGCCAGCAGCGGCTATGGTATGAGGAACACCGGGGAGCTGTTTTTT
TRBV7-3,TRBJ2-5,few,NA,CASSLLQEETQYF,TGTGCCAGCAGCTTATTACAGGAAGAGACCCAGTACTTC
TRBV4-3,TRBJ2-5,NA,NA,CASSRDRKETQYF,TGCGCCAGCAGCCGCGACAGGAAAGAGACCCAGTACTTC
TRBV28,TRBJ1-2,few,TRBD1,CASSPLGQGVTNYGYTF,TGTGCCAGCAGCCCCTTGGGACAGGGCGTCACTAACTATGGCTACACCTTC
TRBV14,TRBJ1-5,NA,NA,CASSQDFDQPQHF,TGTGCCAGCAGCCAAGATTTTGATCAGCCCCAGCATTTT
TRBV5-4,TRBJ1-1,NA,NA,CASSLGSREGRNTEAFF,TGTGCCAGCAGCTTGGGTTCGCGCGAGGGGCGGAACACTGAAGCTTTCTTT
TRBV4-2,TRBJ2-1,NA,TRBD2,CASSRQASGGHPVGVVDEQFF,TGTGCCAGCAGCCGACAAGCTAGCGGGGGGCACCCGGTGGGGGTTGTCGATGAGCAGTTCTTC
TRBV7-2,TRBJ2-7,NA,NA,CASSLSRGEQYF,TGTGCCAGCAGCTTAAGCAGGGGCGAGCAGTACTTC
TRBV7-2,TRBJ2-1,NA,NA,CASSLEARGQQFF,TGTGCCAGCAGCTTAGAGGCCAGGGGCCAGCAGTTCTTC
TRBV7-2,TRBJ1-6,few,TRBD1,CASSTRQGAPTNSPLHF,TGTGCCAGCAGCACAAGACAGGGGGCACCAACAAATTCACCCCTCCACTTT
TRBV4-1,TRBJ1-2,many,NA,CASSQDLYGYTF,TGCGCCAGCAGCCAAGATCTATATGGCTACACCTTC
TRBV7-3,TRBJ2-2,few,NA,CASSSSPGELFF,TGTGCCAGCAGCTCATCGCCCGGGGAGCTGTTTTTT
TRBV27,TRBJ2-7,NA,TRBD1,CASSRQGSYEQYF,TGTGCCAGCAGCCGACAGGGTTCCTACGAGCAGTACTTC
TRBV7-9,TRBJ2-3,many,NA,CASSQGPLTHTDTQYF,TGTGCCAGCAGCCAAGGCCCACTTACCCACACAGATACGCAGTATTTT
TRBV6-5,TRBJ1-2,NA,NA,CASSYRTPYYTF,TGTGCCAGCAGTTACCGGACGCCTTACTACACCTTC
TRBV27,TRBJ1-2,NA,NA,CASQGRYGNYGYTF,TGTGCCTCCCAGGGGCGTTATGGTAACTATGGCTACACCTTC
TRBV4-1,TRBJ2-1,few,NA,CASSQDSWYNEQFF,TGCGCCAGCAGCCAAGATTCCTGGTACAATGAGCAGTTCTTC
TRBV10-3,TRBJ2-1,NA,TRBD2,CAISGSGSAYNEQFF,TGTGCCATCAGTGGGAGCGGGAGCGCCTACAATGAGCAGTTCTTC
TRBV9,TRBJ2-3,NA,TRBD2,CASSYKAGLAGGTDTQYF,TGTGCCAGCAGCTATAAAGCGGGACTAGCGGGTGGAACAGATACGCAGTATTTT
TRBV28,TRBJ2-1,many,NA,CASSRPGTLSYNEQFF,TGTGCCAGCAGCCGCCCCGGGACACTTTCCTACAATGAGCAGTTCTTC
TRBV23-1,TRBJ2-5,few,NA,CASSPAGPAAEETQYF,TGCGCCAGCAGTCCAGCAGGGCCCGCGGCGGAAGAGACCCAGTACTTC
TRBV5-4,TRBJ2-1,few,TRBD1,CASSFSGGSYNEQFF,TGTGCCAGCAGCTTTTCAGGGGGTTCCTACAATGAGCAGTTCTTC
TRBV5-1,TRBJ2-7,few,NA,CASSFAGSNYEQYF,TGCGCCAGCAGCTTTGCGGGGTCCAACTACGAGCAGTACTTC